Listed here are 16 T cell receptor beta chains from one sample, sequenced in a study of shared clonotypes between healthy human individuals. Repertoires were generated with immunoSEQ multiplex PCR, while TCRdb's copy carries only in-frame clones and drops some. The repertoire has some 1,100,000 clones, approximately 80% of them found once; the top ten carry about 0.52%. Sequencing was done on a sample of memory CD4+ T cells from PBMCs. Subset: CD45RA-negative fraction. The receptors were sampled from a man aged 18 to 30 in good health. Some clones in this sample may be carry-over from other donors' samples.

This clone showed up many times. This sample also contains other DNA sequences that code for the same CDR3. The chain is built from TRBV5-4 and TRBJ1-2; TRBD1 agrees at 9 bases. The V and J ends lost 4 bases and 2 bases, in that order; junction bases with no gene match: 3. The length of the CDR3 is 14 residues. Germline V gives CDR1 SGHNT, CDR2 YYREEE (reference sequence). The CDR3 region is CASSLDRGNYGYTF. CDR3 bases: TGTGCCAGCAGCCTAGACAGGGGGAACTATGGCTACACCTTC.

This clone was seen a handful of times. The chain recombines TRBV11-2 with TRBJ2-5; a weak D match, TRBD1 (6 bases). The V end was cut by 4 bases, the J end by 5 bases, with 14 bases between. This CDR3 comprises 14 residues. Germline assignment: CDR1 SGHAT and CDR2 FQNNGV. The DNA for the CDR3 is TGTGCCAGCAGCTCGAGCACAGGGTGGGAGACCCAGTACTTC. Translation: CASSSSTGWETQYF.

This sequence joins TRBV27 and TRBJ2-6; no firm D call. Trimming removed 2 bases at V and 4 bases at J, with 9 bases between. The germline V gene encodes CDR1 MNHEY and CDR2 SMNVEV (reference sequence). This CDR3 has 15 amino acids. The CDR3 spells CASSLKVGGANVLTF. CDR3 nucleotide sequence: TGTGCCAGCAGTTTAAAGGTGGGGGGGGCCAACGTCCTGACTTTC.

The V call is TRBV6-4, the J call TRBJ2-7; weak D call: TRBD2 (6 bases). CDR1 is MRHNA and CDR2 is SNTAGT in the germline V gene. Trimming took off 6 bases at V and 0 bases at J, with 12 bases between the two ends. The CDR3 length is 14 residues. This chain's CDR3 is CASSSHGSSYEQYF. CDR3 in DNA: TGTGCCAGCAGCTCCCACGGGAGCTCCTACGAGCAGTACTTC.

A remark on this clone: Different DNA sequences within this sample yield the same CDR3. The chain combines TRBV20-1 with TRBJ2-1; no firm D call. Germline V CDR1 and CDR2: DFQATT, SNEGSKA (reference sequence). This CDR3 has 10 amino acids. V shed 6 bases and J shed 4 bases, with 4 bases lying between them. CDR3 in amino acids: CSANYNEQFF. The CDR3 nucleotides read TGCAGTGCGAATTACAATGAGCAGTTCTTC.

This rearrangement joins TRBV30 to TRBJ2-7, with D perhaps TRBD2 (5 bases). The CDR3 length is 14 residues. The germline V gene encodes CDR1 GTSNPN and CDR2 SVGIG (reference sequence). Trimming removed 3 bases from V and 2 bases from J, with 14 bases in between. The CDR3 sequence: CAWSKPGGPYEQYF. The CDR3 DNA is TGTGCCTGGAGCAAACCGGGCGGGCCCTACGAGCAGTACTTC.

The chain is built from TRBV5-6 and TRBJ2-5, with 7 bases that match TRBD2. CDR1 and CDR2 from the germline V gene are SGHDT and YYEEEE. This CDR3 comprises 14 residues. Trimming cost V 4 bases and J 2 bases; bases outside gene matches: 5. The CDR3 DNA sequence: TGTGCCAGCAGCCAAACTAGCGTACAAGAGACCCAGTACTTC. Translating gives CASSQTSVQETQYF. The full variable domain, its missing parts supplied by reference TRBV5-6 and TRBJ2-5, is DAGVTQSPTHLIKTRGQQVTLRCSPKSGHDTVSWYQQALGQGPQFIFQYYEEEERQRGNFPDRFSGHQFPNYSSELNVNALLLGDSALYLCASSQTSVQETQYFGPGTRLLVL.

The gene calls are TRBV28 and TRBJ2-6, with TRBD1 identical over 7 bases. CDR1 and CDR2 from the germline V gene are MDHEN and SYDVKM. Trimming removed 6 bases from V and 0 bases from J; junction bases left unmatched: 5. The CDR3 has 16 residues. This CDR3 reads CASRAGGSSGANVLTF. The CDR3 DNA is TGTGCCAGCAGGGCAGGGGGAAGCTCTGGGGCCAACGTCCTGACTTTC.

The chain joins TRBV7-8 to TRBJ2-1; D is ambiguous. Between the trimmed V and J ends, which lost 5 bases and 4 bases, there was a span of 9 bases. Germline values: CDR1 SGHVS, CDR2 FQNEAQ. CDR3 length equals 13 residues. In DNA, the CDR3 is TGTGCCAGCAGCCGGCCGCTATACAATGAGCAGTTCTTC. This codes for CASSRPLYNEQFF.

On this clone itself: Its ends do not fully match the called genes, so a read error is possible. The chain couples TRBV5-1 to TRBJ1-3; D unresolved. Germline values: CDR1 SGHRS, CDR2 YFSETQ. The CDR3 length is 14 residues. The CDR3, as DNA: TGCGCCAGCAGGTTGGGGAGCTCTGGAAACACCATATATTTT. It encodes CASRLGSSGNTIYF.

The genes are TRBV30 and TRBJ1-5; no reliable D call. The germline gives CDR1 GTSNPN, CDR2 SVGIG (reference sequence). V lost 0 bases and J lost 6, with 12 bases in between. The CDR3 extends over 14 amino acids. In DNA, the CDR3 is TGTGCCTGGAGTGTTTCGGCAGCCTCTCAGCCCCAGCATTTT. As protein: CAWSVSAASQPQHF.

This rearrangement joins TRBV7-3 to TRBJ2-1; 11 bases agree with TRBD2. Germline V gives CDR1 SGHTA, CDR2 FQGTGA. The CDR3 loop spans 16 amino acids. J lost 5 bases, V lost 2 bases, and 5 bases had no gene match. CDR3 sequence: CASSLWVSGRDNEQFF. DNA for the CDR3: TGTGCCAGCAGCTTATGGGTTAGCGGGAGGGACAATGAGCAGTTCTTC.

This chain uses TRBV6-5 with TRBJ1-1; D not resolved. Germline V gene sequence: CDR1 MNHEY, CDR2 SVGAGI. Trimming took off 2 bases at V and 1 base at J, with 8 bases between the two ends. The CDR3 has 14 amino acids. The chain's CDR3 is CASSYKAGNTEAFF. The CDR3 nucleotides are TGTGCCAGCAGTTACAAGGCAGGGAACACTGAAGCTTTCTTT.

The CDR3 region is CASSPLTGETEAFF. Here the CDR3 DNA reads TGTGCCAGCTCACCTCTTACAGGGGAGACTGAAGCTTTCTTT. V is TRBV18 and J is TRBJ1-1; 7 bases map to TRBD1. CDR3 length: 14 residues. CDR1 is KGHSH, CDR2 LQKENI, per germline. With V trimmed by 3 bases and J by 5 bases, 6 bases remained unmatched.

The chain uses TRBV5-1 and TRBJ1-3, with a possible D match to TRBD1 (6 bases). Germline CDR1 is SGHRS and CDR2 is YFSETQ. V was shortened by 1 base and J by 4 bases, with 9 bases between the two germline ends. This CDR3 spans 14 amino acids. The CDR3 loop reads CASSLTGRGNTIYF. CDR3 sequence (DNA): TGCGCCAGCAGCTTGACAGGGCGGGGAAACACCATATATTTT. Looking up the rest from reference TRBV5-1 and TRBJ1-3 gives the full variable domain: KAGVTQTPRYLIKTRGQQVTLSCSPISGHRSVSWYQQTPGQGLQFLFEYFSETQRNKGNFPGRFSGRQFSNSRSEMNVSTLELGDSALYLCASSLTGRGNTIYFGEGSWLTVV.

The V call is TRBV5-4, the J call TRBJ1-2, with no clear D. Per germline, CDR1 SGHNT and CDR2 YYREEE (reference sequence). CDR3 length: 13 amino acids. V was trimmed by 2 bases and J by 2 bases, leaving 7 bases between them. CDR3 in DNA: TGTGCCAGCAGCTTACAAGGGAACTATGGCTACACCTTC. Its protein is CASSLQGNYGYTF.